This T cell receptor (beta chain) was recorded in a study of control samples from healthy donors and cancer patients. The assay was immunoSEQ multiplex PCR, and TCRdb's table has in-frame clones only and misses some. The repertoire has tens of thousands of clones, roughly nine tenths of them found once; the top ten carry around 1.3%. The sample was blood. The receptor comes from a woman aged 50 to 60 in good health.

CDR3 sequence: CASSQDLEEKLFF. The DNA of the CDR3 is TGTGCCAGCAGCCAAGATCTTGAGGAAAAACTGTTTTTT. This chain connects TRBV14 to TRBJ1-4; no definite D call. This CDR3 has 13 residues. V lost 0 bases and J 8 bases, leaving 7 bases between the germline ends. Germline assignment: CDR1 SGHDN and CDR2 FVKESK.